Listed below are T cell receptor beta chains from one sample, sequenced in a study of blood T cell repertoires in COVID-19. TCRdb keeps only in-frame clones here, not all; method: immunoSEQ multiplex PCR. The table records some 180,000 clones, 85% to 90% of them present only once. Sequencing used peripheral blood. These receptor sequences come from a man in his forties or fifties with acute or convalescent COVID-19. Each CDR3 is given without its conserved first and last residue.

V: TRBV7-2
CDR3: ASTVNRGLTEAF

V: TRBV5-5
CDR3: ASSPMGLAGLEQY

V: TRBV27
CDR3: ASSLNRGDEKLF

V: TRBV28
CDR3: ASRGLGTGGGQPQH

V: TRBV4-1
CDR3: ASSQEWRGNEQF

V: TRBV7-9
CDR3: ASSLGGSEKLF

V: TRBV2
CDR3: ASSPGQGQSTDTQY

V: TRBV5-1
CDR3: ASSVGRTSGSTGELF

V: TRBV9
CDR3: ASSVDPGQRYNEQF

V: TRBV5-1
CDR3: ASSRQGAHTNEKLF

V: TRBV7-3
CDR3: ASSPRTSGYNEQF

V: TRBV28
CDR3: ASSNGGFYEQY

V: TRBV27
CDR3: ASLPLRGRAVNEQF

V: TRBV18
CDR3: ASSPPASRTTDTQY

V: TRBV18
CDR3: ASSPREGGAVGNTIY

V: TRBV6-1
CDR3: ASSEGHLRYVT

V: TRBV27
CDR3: ASSLGGSAKNIQY

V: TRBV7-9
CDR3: ASSHQGGRSGANVLT

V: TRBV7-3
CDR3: ASSLGTELEQF

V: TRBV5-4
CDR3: ASNTGGPSTEAF

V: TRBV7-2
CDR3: ASSLGREGKLF

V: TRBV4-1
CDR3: ASSQVETGQGADQPQH

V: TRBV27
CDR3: ASSPLAGHYGYT

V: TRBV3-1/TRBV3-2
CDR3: ASSLQGAVGQPQH

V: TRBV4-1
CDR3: ASSQPDREVTQY

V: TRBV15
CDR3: ATSRDTGTNEKLF

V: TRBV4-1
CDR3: ASSVPGLAGGPGTGELF

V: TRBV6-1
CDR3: ASSDRTNQPQH

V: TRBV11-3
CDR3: ASSFGRLAGSGELF

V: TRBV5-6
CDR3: ASSLGEKAKNIQY

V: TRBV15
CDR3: ATSRDVAALSYNSPLH

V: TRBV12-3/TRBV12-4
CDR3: ASRGQQNTEAF

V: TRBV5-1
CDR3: ASSPGQPSTDTQY

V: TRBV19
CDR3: ASTDPGRGRRSNTGELF

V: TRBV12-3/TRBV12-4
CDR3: ASSPLRVGTQY

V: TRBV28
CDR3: ASSGPSSTNEKLF

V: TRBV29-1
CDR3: SVENPGGFYNEQF

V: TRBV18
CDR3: ASSPRGFRLF

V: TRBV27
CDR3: ASSTTSGGRGDTQY

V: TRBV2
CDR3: ASSEVSTDRGSPLH

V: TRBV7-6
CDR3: ASSISGRGQF

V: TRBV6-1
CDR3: ASSAAREVEGRSNQPQH